This TCR beta chain was profiled in a study of low-dose radiotherapy and immunotherapy resistance in tumors. On the study more broadly: Intravenous ipilimumab 1 mg/kg every six weeks was given with nivolumab 240 mg every two weeks. Patients received 300 mg of oral aspirin each day across four cycles, commencing on cycle 1 day 1.

The CDR3 length is 14 residues. From germline, CDR1 is SGHDT and CDR2 YYEEEE. Trimming removed 6 bases from V and 0 bases from J, with 10 bases in between. In this sample, this clonotype turned up many times. Primers targeting TRAV and TRBV primed first-strand cDNA, covering alpha and beta chains. The authors ran 20 PCR cycles to amplify TCRs with a constant-region primer and V-primer adapter. TCRdb analysed the reads with MiXCR anew, one entry per CDR3 protein. This sample has approximately 80,000 distinct CDR3 sequences, with around a sixth found just once. Time point described: after trial treatment. The treatment is: LDRT plus nivolumab, ipilimumab, low-dose cyclophosphamide and aspirin (RACIN trial). Nivolumab, ipilimumab, aspirin, low-dose cyclophosphamide and low-dose radiotherapy were given to donors.

The chain has TRBV5-6 and TRBJ1-3, with D unresolved. The receptor comes from a male donor with prostate cancer. Sequenced material: PBMCs, taken after low-dose radiotherapy plus immunotherapy. CDR3 in DNA: TGTGCCAGCACCTGGGGAGTCTCTGGAAACACCATATATTTT. It translates to CASTWGVSGNTIYF. Full variable domain (outside the CDR3, taken from reference TRBV5-6 and TRBJ1-3): DAGVTQSPTHLIKTRGQQVTLRCSPKSGHDTVSWYQQALGQGPQFIFQYYEEEERQRGNFPDRFSGHQFPNYSSELNVNALLLGDSALYLCASTWGVSGNTIYFGEGSWLTVV.